A single sample is the source of the 24 T cell receptor beta chains below, sequenced in a study of persistence of HIV-infected CD4 T cells. An overlapping HIV-1 Gag peptide pool stimulated these cells at about 1 ug/peptide/mL. CD4+ T cells upregulating both CD40 ligand and CD69 were sorted as responding cells. The libraries were made with immunoSEQ version 4 in survey mode. Profiled with immunoSEQ multiplex PCR; TCRdb holds only in-frame clones, not every one. The sample has 24,000 or so clones; roughly 70% are singletons. Which antigens these TCRs recognize remains unknown. This sample comprised CD4+ T cells sorted from PBMCs after roughly 19-hour stimulation, obtained from a patient who received antiretroviral therapy. The source of these receptors is an adult man with HIV who was CMV-seropositive.

J is TRBJ1-5 and V is TRBV21-1. TRBV21-1 is assigned pseudogene status. This CDR3 spans 15 amino acids. DNA for the CDR3: TGTGCCAGCAGCAAAGAAGGCGTGCCGGGTCAGCCCCAGCATTTT. This encodes CASSKEGVPGQPQHF.

This clone has a handful of counts. V usage is TRBV5-4 and J usage is TRBJ2-2, with D possibly matching TRBD1 (6 bases). Trimming removed 4 bases at V and 0 bases at J, with 13 bases between. Per the germline V gene, CDR1 is SGHNT and CDR2 is YYREEE (reference sequence). The CDR3 consists of 16 residues. CDR3 coding DNA: TGTGCCAGCAGCCAGGGACACGCAGCGAACACCGGGGAGCTGTTTTTT. Its translation is CASSQGHAANTGELFF.

This clone was detected only a few times. The V gene is TRBV4-1, the J gene TRBJ1-2; 8 positions agree with TRBD1. J was trimmed by 7 bases and V by 5 bases; bases with no gene match: 27. The CDR3 is 20 amino acids. Germline-derived CDR1 and CDR2 are MGHRA and YSYEKL. The CDR3 DNA is TGCGCCAGCAGCATGATACAACCGGGACAGGAGCTTAACCCCGGTGTTGGCTACACCTTC. It codes for CASSMIQPGQELNPGVGYTF.

The V gene is TRBV7-8, the J gene TRBJ1-1, with 8 nucleotides matching TRBD1. V trimming: 4 bases; J trimming: 4 bases; junction bases outside the gene matches: 8. Germline V gives CDR1 SGHVS, CDR2 FQNEAQ. The CDR3 has 15 amino acids. The CDR3 loop reads CASSWRTGSGTEAFF. The DNA of the CDR3 is TGTGCCAGCAGCTGGAGGACAGGGTCTGGCACTGAAGCTTTCTTT.

The CDR3 protein is CASSHGQGNTEAFF. CDR3 bases: TGTGCCAGCAGCCACGGCCAGGGGAACACTGAAGCTTTCTTT. The chain uses TRBV3-1 (or the pseudogene TRBV3-2) and TRBJ1-1; maybe TRBD1 (5 bases). Germline V gene data show CDR1 as LGHDT and CDR2 as YNNKEL (reference sequence). The CDR3 has 14 amino acids. V shed 3 bases and J shed 1 base, with 9 bases lying between them.

The CDR3: CASSSLGASYNEQFF. The CDR3 nucleotides are TGTGCCAGCAGTAGCCTGGGGGCATCCTACAATGAGCAGTTCTTC. The rearrangement links TRBV6-5 to TRBJ2-1; D perhaps matches TRBD1 (6 bases). Trimming took 5 bases from V and 1 from J, leaving 12 bases between them. The CDR3 has 15 residues. Germline CDR1 MNHEY, CDR2 SVGAGI.

There are a few counts of this clone. The CDR3 here is CASSRWDGGNTIYF. Written as DNA, the CDR3 is TGTGCCAGCAGCCGTTGGGACGGTGGAAACACCATATATTTT. V is TRBV7-9 and J is TRBJ1-3; D may be TRBD1 (5 bases). The CDR3 is 14 amino acids. Germline V CDR1 and CDR2: SEHNR, FQNEAQ (reference sequence). Trimming stripped 5 bases from V and 3 bases from J, with 11 bases between.

DNA of the CDR3: TGTGCCAGCAGCATCCGCGGGACAAAGAACACCGGGGAGCTGTTTTTT. Translated, it gives CASSIRGTKNTGELFF. The rearrangement uses TRBV7-2 and TRBJ2-2; perhaps D is TRBD1 or TRBD2 (6 bases each). Between the trimmed V and J ends, which lost 5 bases and 1 base, there was a span of 14 bases. Germline CDR1 and CDR2: SGHTA and FQGNSA. There are 16 residues in the CDR3.

V usage is TRBV28 and J usage is TRBJ2-1; 7 bases are shared with TRBD2. The CDR3 contains 15 residues. Trimming at V came to 8 bases and at J to 3 bases, leaving 10 bases not matched to a gene. Germline V CDR1 and CDR2: MDHEN, SYDVKM. The DNA of the CDR3 is TGTGCCAGCCCCCCCCGGGCTAGCGGCTACAATGAGCAGTTCTTC. This gives the protein CASPPRASGYNEQFF.

V is TRBV5-4 and J is TRBJ1-4; the match to TRBD1 covers 7 bases. The germline V gene has CDR1 SGHNT and CDR2 YYREEE (reference sequence). The CDR3 length is 16 residues. V shed 4 bases and J 8 bases; nucleotides not matched to a gene: 14. CDR3 residues: CASSTGTARSGEKLFF. The CDR3 nucleotides read TGTGCCAGCAGCACCGGGACAGCTCGATCTGGCGAAAAACTGTTTTTT.

The CDR3 sequence: CASSITSVRGGTEAFF. As DNA, the CDR3 is TGTGCCAGCAGTATCACCTCGGTCCGCGGGGGCACTGAAGCTTTCTTT. The chain combines TRBV2 with TRBJ1-1; D perhaps matches TRBD1 (5 bases). CDR1 and CDR2 from the germline V gene are SNHLY and FYNNEI. CDR3 size: 16 residues. The germline V and J ends were trimmed by 5 bases and 4 bases, with 20 bases remaining between them.

The chain employs TRBV6-5 and TRBJ2-7; D is possibly TRBD2 (5 bases). Trimming pared 6 bases from V and 6 bases from J, leaving 18 bases between. The CDR3 runs 14 residues. Per the germline V gene, CDR1 is MNHEY and CDR2 is SVGAGI. CDR3 sequence: CASRAQRDMGEQYF. The DNA for the CDR3 is TGTGCCAGCAGGGCCCAGAGGGATATGGGCGAGCAGTACTTC.

This clone was recorded a few times. This chain connects TRBV19 to TRBJ1-2; D is perhaps TRBD1 (5 bases). CDR3 length equals 11 residues. V was shortened by 9 bases and J by 5 bases, with 10 bases between the two germline ends. Germline CDR1 reads LNHDA; CDR2 reads SQIVND (reference sequence). CDR3 region: CASTGDYGYTF. For the CDR3, the DNA is TGTGCCAGCACGGGGGATTATGGCTACACCTTC.

This chain connects TRBV6-5 to TRBJ1-1, with a weak D call TRBD1 (5 bases). Germline-derived CDR1 and CDR2 are MNHEY and SVGAGI. Trimming pared 6 bases from V and 2 bases from J, leaving 13 bases between. This CDR3 is 14 amino acids long. The CDR3 sequence is CASRRDEKNTEAFF. In DNA form, the CDR3 reads TGTGCCAGCAGGAGGGACGAAAAAAACACTGAAGCTTTCTTT.

The rearrangement uses TRBV19 and TRBJ2-6, with TRBD1 matching 10 bases. V trimming: 6 bases; J trimming: 3 bases; junction bases outside the gene matches: 8. Germline values: CDR1 LNHDA, CDR2 SQIVND (reference sequence). CDR3 size: 17 residues. The CDR3 loop is CASRGTGDAGGANVLTF. Written as DNA, the CDR3 is TGTGCCAGTAGGGGGACAGGGGATGCTGGTGGGGCCAACGTCCTGACTTTC.

V gene TRBV7-9 combines with J gene TRBJ1-4; D gene ambiguous. V dropped 5 bases and J dropped 5 bases, with 9 bases sitting between them. CDR1 is SEHNR and CDR2 is FQNEAQ in the germline V gene (reference sequence). CDR3 length: 13 residues. The CDR3 here is CASSRGPNEKLFF. The CDR3 DNA sequence: TGTGCCAGCAGCCGAGGCCCAAATGAAAAACTGTTTTTT.

This clone turned up a few times. This chain connects TRBV4-2 to TRBJ1-1; TRBD1 matches at 7 bases. Germline V lookup: CDR1 LGHNA, CDR2 YNFKEQ. The CDR3 is 17 amino acids. V was pared by 1 base and J by 1 base, with 9 bases of the junction left unmatched. For the CDR3, the DNA is TGTGCCAGCAGCCAAGGGGTTCCGGGACAGCCGAACACTGAAGCTTTCTTT. Amino acids: CASSQGVPGQPNTEAFF.

V is TRBV21-1 and J is TRBJ2-3; the table's D call of TRBD2 was not tested on the DNA. TRBV21-1 is labeled a pseudogene. The CDR3 extends over 15 amino acids. The CDR3 loop is CASSKTPRGTDTQYF. The CDR3 nucleotides are TGTGCCAGCAGCAAGACCCCAAGAGGGACAGATACGCAGTATTTT.

The CDR3 protein is CAISESGGGNQPQHF. The CDR3, as DNA: TGTGCCATCAGTGAATCGGGGGGCGGCAATCAGCCCCAGCATTTT. V usage is TRBV10-3 and J usage is TRBJ1-5; the D gene is possibly TRBD1 (6 bases). Trimming took off 3 bases at V and 2 bases at J, with 11 bases between the two ends. This CDR3 contains 15 residues. Looked up from germline, CDR1 is ENHRY and CDR2 is SYGVKD.

This sequence joins TRBV5-5 and TRBJ2-7; 10 nucleotides line up with TRBD2. Per germline, CDR1 SGHKS and CDR2 YYEKEE (reference sequence). Unmatched junction bases numbered 7, after V lost 1 base and J lost 0 bases. CDR3 size: 17 residues. The CDR3 spells CASSLSSGGASSYEQYF. DNA of the CDR3: TGTGCCAGCAGCTTGTCCAGCGGGGGGGCGTCCTCCTACGAGCAGTACTTC.

By share, this clone counts as medium-sized (0.01 to 0.1%). The V and J genes are TRBV19 and TRBJ2-3; tentative D call: TRBD2 (5 bases). The V end was cut by 5 bases, the J end by 1 base, with 10 bases between. Germline assignment: CDR1 LNHDA and CDR2 SQIVND (reference sequence). There are 14 residues in the CDR3. The CDR3 is CASSSIGGTDTQYF. CDR3 coding DNA: TGTGCCAGTAGTTCCATCGGGGGCACAGATACGCAGTATTTT.

This chain uses TRBV10-3 with TRBJ2-5, with unresolved D. The V gene's germline CDR1 is ENHRY and CDR2 SYGVKD. V lost 8 bases and J 5 bases, leaving 12 bases between the germline ends. CDR3 length: 12 amino acids. CDR3 DNA sequence: TGTGCCATCCGGGCAGGCTCCGAGACCCAGTACTTC. Amino acids: CAIRAGSETQYF.

This chain uses TRBV28 with TRBJ1-1; the D gene is possibly TRBD1 (5 bases). Germline-derived CDR1 and CDR2 are MDHEN and SYDVKM. The CDR3 extends over 13 amino acids. V lost 6 bases to trimming and J lost 7 bases, with 15 bases between them. DNA of the CDR3: TGTGCCAGCAGGAGGGCCGGACAACTTGAAGCTTTCTTT. It specifies CASRRAGQLEAFF.

The rearrangement joins TRBV7-9 to TRBJ2-2, with D uncertain. Trimming cost V 5 bases and J 0 bases, with 16 bases left between them. CDR1 and CDR2 (germline): SEHNR, FQNEAQ (reference sequence). There are 17 residues in the CDR3. The CDR3 spells CASSPYSWTANTGELFF. CDR3 nucleotide sequence: TGTGCCAGCAGCCCCTATTCATGGACCGCGAACACCGGGGAGCTGTTTTTT.